This T cell receptor beta chain was captured by sequencing in a study of shared clonotypes between healthy human individuals (dated by TCRdb to the early 2020s). The study in broad terms: The cohort included three men and a couple of women between 18 and 49 years of age. For each donor, CD4 naive and CD4 memory were each run on three plates, CD8 naive on two plates, and CD8 memory on one plate. The study deeply sequenced blood TCR repertoires of five healthy adults to estimate repertoire size and the extent of clonotype sharing between individuals. Different laboratories and diverse techniques were used to prepare libraries and sequence TCR repertoires, to increase sequencing depth and limit assay-specific biases. Each donor's leukapheresis produced roughly between roughly 0.85 and 10 billion PBMCs. Here is what the overall study found, with its caveats: Naive subsets generally had larger estimated clonotype richness than memory subsets. Based on pairwise subsampling, the degree of clonotype sharing among donors was expected to be affected by sequencing depth. Sampling was restricted to blood, and TCR repertoires in tissue are likely to differ from TCR repertoires in blood. Compared with non-shared clonotypes, the clonotypes found in all four sorted-subset donors had higher generation probabilities. Around 5.4% of naive CD4, roughly 3.6% of naive CD8, around 2.3% of memory CD4, and about 0.4% of memory CD8 clonotypes were shared across several donors. Incomplete sequencing was indicated by rarefaction of sorted-subset datasets, despite the large sequencing depth. Because the study included only a small number of donors, the genetic and exposure-history diversity represented was limited.

Based on the germline V gene, the CDR1 and CDR2 sequences are SGDLS and YYNGEE. V drops 0 bases and J drops 4 bases, leaving 7 bases in between. The CDR3 has 13 amino acids, counting the end cysteine and phenylalanine. Only the CDR3 region is kept as DNA, spanning 39 bases read in frame from base 1. TCR CDR3 regions were amplified from genomic DNA by multiplex PCR using the deep immunoSEQ assay. For each cell subset, the extracted genomic DNA was distributed evenly across all wells of several immunoSEQ 96-well plates, and each plate served as one replicate. For sorted subsets, 150 to 200 ng genomic DNA, equal to about 30,000 T cell genomes, was loaded into each replicate PCR. Purified libraries were quantified with a Qubit 3.0 fluorometer, sized on a Bioanalyzer 2100, and re-quantified with the KAPA Library Quantification kit. Every immunoSEQ 96-well plate was sequenced on a dedicated single-read 150-cycle Illumina NextSeq 550 flow cell. Under the source paper's analysis protocol: Because the immunoSEQ output held only junctional sequences and lacked quality scores, the filtering could not match the filtering applied to full-length reads. Sequences were annotated with PyIR, a Python wrapper for IgBLAST v1.9, using IMGT germline references to assign V/J genes and CDR3. Reads were removed for weak V/J assignments (E-value above 1e-6), missing CDR3, stop codons, out-of-frame junctions, or ambiguous translated residues. V3J clonotypes were defined as sequences sharing an identical inferred V gene, J gene, and CDR3 amino acid sequence. Percentage overlap between repertoires was calculated by dividing the number of shared unique clonotypes by the size of the smaller repertoire. Repertoire richness was assessed with RTK rarefaction, the Chao1 estimator, and Recon v2.1 estimates of unobserved clonotypes. Generation probabilities for all TCRbeta clonotypes obtained by the gDNA method from a handful of donors were computed using OLGA. This is the immuneACCESS table as TCRdb keeps it, with only in-frame sequences that have V and J called. A part of the clones is gone; compared with another copy, unresolved V genes explain less than half, and the rest is unexplained. The DNA gave D and trimming, while V, J and clone size come from that table. In all, the sample holds nearly 600,000 clones, and 95% to 96% of those were seen once. The leading ten clones occupy about 0.11% of the sample.

As to this clone: No cognate antigen has been identified for it. Base qualities are missing; no much larger clone stands one base away. The same CDR3 can be traced to other DNA sequences in this sample.

CD8 naive samples were CD45RO-negative cells positively selected for CCR7, giving a CD45RA+CCR7+ population that excluded TemRA cells. The donors were healthy, HIV-negative adults with no recently reported acute infections or vaccinations. All donors were Caucasian adults living in Nashville, Tennessee, USA. Blood was obtained by leukapheresis, after which PBMCs were separated by Ficoll-Histopaque density gradient centrifugation and cryopreserved in liquid nitrogen vapor phase. Analytical flow cytometry was used to check the purity and quantity of each magnetically sorted T cell population. Genomic DNA was isolated from each sorted fraction and quantified by UV absorbance on a Nanodrop 2000c.

The V and J segments used are TRBV9 and TRBJ1-2; possibly the D gene is TRBD1, per 6 matching bases. This receptor was obtained from a woman aged 25 to 39 in good health. The sequenced sample was naive CD8+ T cells sorted from blood. This specimen's cell subset or site label, per the study, means: CD45RA+CCR7+. The CDR3 loop reads CASSVVGGYGYTF. The sequenced DNA is TGTGCCAGCAGCGTAGTAGGGGGCTATGGCTACACCTTC.